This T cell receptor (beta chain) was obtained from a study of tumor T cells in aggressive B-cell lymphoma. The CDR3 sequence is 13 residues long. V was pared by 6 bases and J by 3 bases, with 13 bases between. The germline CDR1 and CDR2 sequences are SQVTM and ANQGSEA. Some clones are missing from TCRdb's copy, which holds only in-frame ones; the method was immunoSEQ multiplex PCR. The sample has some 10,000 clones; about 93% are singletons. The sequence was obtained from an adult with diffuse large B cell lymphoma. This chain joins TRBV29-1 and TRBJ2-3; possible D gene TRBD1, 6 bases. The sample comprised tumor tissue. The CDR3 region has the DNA TGCAGCGTCCGCCGGACAGATACAGATACGCAGTATTTT. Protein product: CSVRRTDTDTQYF.